This T cell receptor beta chain was recorded in a study of cytomegalovirus exposure and HLA in healthy donors. Study background: Around 80 million unique TCR sequences came from HLA-typed donors in an early release. General observations from the study: The investigators catalogued 164 TCR beta chains as cytomegalovirus-associated.

The PCR had 60 Vbeta and 13 Jbeta primers. The data were produced by immunoSEQ multiplex PCR, yet TCRdb's version contains in-frame clones alone and is incomplete. The profile shows approximately 100,000 clones, 64% of them singletons. In the case of this clone: The antigen is not known.

The material sequenced was PBMCs. The receptor's source is a man in his fifties or sixties in good health and CMV-seronegative.

The DNA for the CDR3 is TGTGCCAGCAGTTCCTGGACTAGCGGGAGAGACGAGCAGTACTTC. This gives the protein CASSSWTSGRDEQYF. The genes are TRBV27 and TRBJ2-7; 13 bases map to TRBD2. Trimming at V came to 4 bases and at J to 5 bases, leaving 5 bases not matched to a gene. The CDR3 loop spans 15 amino acids. Germline loops: CDR1 MNHEY, CDR2 SMNVEV (reference sequence).